The clone carrying this T cell receptor beta chain was seen repeatedly, ten times or more. What it binds is not known. The sample comes from a study of early T cells in non-severe SARS-CoV-2 infection. The study's findings and limits: Anti-spike CD8 responses were favored by VDJdb matching, which missed private and CD4 specificities.

After removal of 3 bases from V and 7 bases from J, the junction contained 10 bases not matched to a gene. The germline CDR1 and CDR2 sequences are DFQATT and SNEGSKA (reference sequence). The CDR3 spans 16 residues. A single record per CDR3 protein comes from TCRdb applying MiXCR to the 5' RACE reads. The sample gives some 39,000 distinct CDR3 sequences, under 4.5% of which show up once; 2.5% to 3.5% is in the top ten. V gene TRBV20-1 combines with J gene TRBJ2-1; 12 bases are a match to TRBD2. Sequencing was done on a sample of whole blood. The receptor was derived from an adult who was a healthcare worker with PCR-confirmed SARS-CoV-2 infection or an uninfected control (not recorded which). The CDR3 spells CSASRGASGRENEQFF. The CDR3 nucleotides are TGCAGTGCTAGTCGGGGTGCTAGCGGGAGGGAAAATGAGCAGTTCTTC.